Included here is one T cell receptor beta chain sequence, with context. Antigen specificity is unknown. This sample is part of a study of OX40 agonist ivuxolimab in advanced cancers. Study details: Hepatocellular carcinoma, melanoma, renal cell or head and neck cancer was diagnosed in the dose-escalation patients. A history of anti-PD-1, anti-PD-L1 or anti-CTLA-4 therapy was acceptable, and 40% had some. General study points: There was clonal expansion of CD4+ and CD8+ blood T cells by week 6 at 0.1 to 3.0 mg/kg. Expanded clones belonging to CD8+ T cells outnumbered, on average, those of CD4+.

Data came from immunoSEQ multiplex PCR; TCRdb stores just in-frame clones and leaves some out. Of 70,000 to 85,000 clones detected, roughly 87% appear once; the ten largest clones hold roughly 1.3%. The sequence was obtained from an adult with an advanced solid tumor such as melanoma, head and neck, liver or kidney cancer. The sample in question was CD4+ or CD8+ T cells sorted from blood, obtained in a trial of the OX40 agonist ivuxolimab.

The CDR3 region is CASSQSFVGQGNQPQHF. In DNA, the CDR3 is TGCGCCAGCAGTCAATCCTTCGTAGGACAGGGAAATCAGCCCCAGCATTTT. The gene calls are TRBV23-1 and TRBJ1-5, with 8 bases lining up with TRBD1. TRBV23-1 counts as an open reading frame of uncertain function. Germline trimming cut 0 bases from V and 4 bases from J; bases unmatched to any gene: 8. This CDR3 has 17 residues.